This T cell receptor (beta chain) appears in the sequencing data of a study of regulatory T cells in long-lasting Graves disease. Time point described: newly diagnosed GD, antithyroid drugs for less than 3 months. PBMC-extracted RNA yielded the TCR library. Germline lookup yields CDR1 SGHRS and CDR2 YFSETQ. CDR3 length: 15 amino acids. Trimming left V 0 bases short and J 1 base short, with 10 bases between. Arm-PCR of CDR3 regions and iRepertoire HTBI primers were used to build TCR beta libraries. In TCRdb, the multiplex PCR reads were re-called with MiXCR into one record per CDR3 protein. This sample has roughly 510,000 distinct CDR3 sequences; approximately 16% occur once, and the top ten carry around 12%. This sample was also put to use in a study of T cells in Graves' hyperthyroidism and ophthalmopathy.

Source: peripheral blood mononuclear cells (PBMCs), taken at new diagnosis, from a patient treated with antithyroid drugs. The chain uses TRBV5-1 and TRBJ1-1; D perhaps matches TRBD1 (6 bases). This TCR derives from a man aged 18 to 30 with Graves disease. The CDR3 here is CASSLAGTTNTEAFF. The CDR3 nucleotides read TGCGCCAGCAGCTTGGCGGGGACAACGAACACTGAAGCTTTCTTT.